This TCR beta chain was identified in a study of Ad26.COV2.S vaccination and SARS-CoV-2 variants. Treatment reported: around 19 received Ad26.COV2.S at low or high dose, single or two shots; about 5 received placebo; per-sample allocation not given. All samples were drawn on day 63, counting from the first vaccine or placebo injection. TCRdb's copy holds only in-frame clones and misses some; the assay was immunoSEQ multiplex PCR. This table holds approximately 460,000 clones, nearly 90% found once. Germline trimming cut 1 base from V and 4 bases from J; bases unmatched to any gene: 7. Germline assignment: CDR1 SGHTS and CDR2 YDEGEE. The CDR3 is made up of 15 amino acids.

This clonotype was obtained from a person between 18 and 60 years old who received the Ad26.COV2.S COVID-19 vaccine or a placebo. The gene calls are TRBV5-8 and TRBJ2-5; 7 bases align to TRBD2. The sample here was peripheral blood, taken in a trial of Ad26.COV2.S vaccine versus placebo. The CDR3, as DNA: TGTGCCAGCAGCTTGTTGGGGGAGCGGGGAGAGACCCAGTACTTC. The encoded protein is CASSLLGERGETQYF.